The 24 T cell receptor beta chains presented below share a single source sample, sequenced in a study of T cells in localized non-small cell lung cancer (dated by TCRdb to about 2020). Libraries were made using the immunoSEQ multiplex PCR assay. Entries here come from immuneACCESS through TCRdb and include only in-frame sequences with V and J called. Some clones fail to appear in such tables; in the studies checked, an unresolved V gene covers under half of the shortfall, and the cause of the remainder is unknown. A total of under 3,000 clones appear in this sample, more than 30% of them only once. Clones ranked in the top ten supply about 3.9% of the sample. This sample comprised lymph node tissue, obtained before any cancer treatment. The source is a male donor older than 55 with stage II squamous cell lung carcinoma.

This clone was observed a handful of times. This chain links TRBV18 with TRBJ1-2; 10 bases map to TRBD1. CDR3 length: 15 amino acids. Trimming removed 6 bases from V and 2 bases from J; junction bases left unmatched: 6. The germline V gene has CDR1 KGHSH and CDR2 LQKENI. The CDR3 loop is CASSPGQGTNYGYTF. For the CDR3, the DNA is TGTGCCAGCTCGCCGGGACAGGGGACGAACTATGGCTACACCTTC.

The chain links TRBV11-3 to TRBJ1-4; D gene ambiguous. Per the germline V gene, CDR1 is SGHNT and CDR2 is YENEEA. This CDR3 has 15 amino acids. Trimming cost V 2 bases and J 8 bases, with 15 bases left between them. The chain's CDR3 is CASSLFNGEDEKLFF. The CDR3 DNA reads TGTGCCAGCAGCTTATTCAATGGGGAGGACGAAAAACTGTTTTTT.

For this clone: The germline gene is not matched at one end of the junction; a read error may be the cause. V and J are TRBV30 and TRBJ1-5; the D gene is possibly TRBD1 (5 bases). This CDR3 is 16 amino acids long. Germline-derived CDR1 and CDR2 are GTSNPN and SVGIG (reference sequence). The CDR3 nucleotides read TGTGTCTGGAGTGACCCGCTTTCAGGGTCCAATCAGCCCCAGCATTTT. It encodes CVWSDPLSGSNQPQHF.

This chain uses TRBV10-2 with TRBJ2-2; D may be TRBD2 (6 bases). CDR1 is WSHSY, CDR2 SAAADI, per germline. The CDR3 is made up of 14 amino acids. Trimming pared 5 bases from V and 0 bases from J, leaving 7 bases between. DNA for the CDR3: TGCGCCAGCAGTTGGGGGGCGAACACCGGGGAGCTGTTTTTT. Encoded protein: CASSWGANTGELFF.

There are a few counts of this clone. The CDR3 is CATKTNNEQFF. In DNA form, the CDR3 reads TGTGCCACGAAGACGAACAATGAGCAGTTCTTC. The rearrangement links TRBV19 to TRBJ2-1; no reliable D call. From germline, CDR1 is LNHDA and CDR2 SQIVND (reference sequence). V lost 10 bases and J 5 bases, leaving 9 bases between the germline ends. The CDR3 extends over 11 amino acids.

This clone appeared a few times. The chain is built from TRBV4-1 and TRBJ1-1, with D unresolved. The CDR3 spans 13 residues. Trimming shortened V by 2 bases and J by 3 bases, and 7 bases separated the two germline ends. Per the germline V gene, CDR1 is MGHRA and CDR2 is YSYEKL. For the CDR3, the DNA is TGCGCCAGCAGCCAAATCACGTACACTGAAGCTTTCTTT. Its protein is CASSQITYTEAFF.

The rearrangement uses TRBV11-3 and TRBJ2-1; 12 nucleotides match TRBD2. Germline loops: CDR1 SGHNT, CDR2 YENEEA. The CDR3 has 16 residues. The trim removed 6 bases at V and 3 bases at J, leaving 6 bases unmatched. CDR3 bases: TGTGCCAGCAGTTTCGGACTAGCGGGGTTCTACAATGAGCAGTTCTTC. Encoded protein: CASSFGLAGFYNEQFF.

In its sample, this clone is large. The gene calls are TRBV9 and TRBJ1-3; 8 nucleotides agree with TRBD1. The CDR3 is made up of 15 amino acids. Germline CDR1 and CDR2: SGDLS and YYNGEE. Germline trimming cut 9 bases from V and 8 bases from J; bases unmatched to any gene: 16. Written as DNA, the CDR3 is TGTGCCACCCATGGACAGGGCGAGCTGGGGTACACCATATATTTT. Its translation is CATHGQGELGYTIYF.

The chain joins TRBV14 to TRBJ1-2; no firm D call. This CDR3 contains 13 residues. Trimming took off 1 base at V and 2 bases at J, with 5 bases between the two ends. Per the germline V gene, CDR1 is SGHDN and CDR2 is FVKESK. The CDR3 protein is CASSQVGNYGYTF. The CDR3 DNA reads TGTGCCAGCAGCCAAGTTGGGAACTATGGCTACACCTTC.

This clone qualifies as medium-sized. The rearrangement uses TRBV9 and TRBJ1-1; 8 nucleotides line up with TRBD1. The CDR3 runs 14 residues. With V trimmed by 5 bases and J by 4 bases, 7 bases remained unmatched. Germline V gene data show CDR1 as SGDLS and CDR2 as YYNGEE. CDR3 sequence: CASRSTGDGTEAFF. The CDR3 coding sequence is TGTGCCAGCAGATCGACAGGGGATGGCACTGAAGCTTTCTTT.

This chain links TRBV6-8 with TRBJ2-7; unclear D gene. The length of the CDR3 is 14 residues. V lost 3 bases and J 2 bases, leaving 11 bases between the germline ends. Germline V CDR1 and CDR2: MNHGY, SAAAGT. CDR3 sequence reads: CASSYGSGPYEQYF. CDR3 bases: TGTGCCAGCAGTTATGGGTCCGGGCCCTACGAGCAGTACTTC.

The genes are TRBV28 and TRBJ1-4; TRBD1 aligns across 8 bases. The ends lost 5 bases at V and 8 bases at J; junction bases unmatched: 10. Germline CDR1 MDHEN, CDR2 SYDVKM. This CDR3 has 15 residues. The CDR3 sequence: CASSTRQGRGEKLFF. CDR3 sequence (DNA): TGTGCCAGCAGTACAAGACAGGGGCGGGGGGAAAAACTGTTTTTT.

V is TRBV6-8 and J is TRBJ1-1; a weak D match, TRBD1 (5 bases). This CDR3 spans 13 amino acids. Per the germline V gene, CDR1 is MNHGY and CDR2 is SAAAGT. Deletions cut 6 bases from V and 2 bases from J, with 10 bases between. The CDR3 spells CASRKQVNTEAFF. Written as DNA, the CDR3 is TGTGCCAGCAGAAAACAGGTTAACACTGAAGCTTTCTTT.

The CDR3 DNA reads TGTGCCAGTAGGCTGAGGCAGGGGCTTACGGGCTACACCTTC. Translation gives CASRLRQGLTGYTF. V usage is TRBV19 and J usage is TRBJ1-2; D may be TRBD1 (6 bases). The V gene lost 6 bases and the J gene lost 8 bases, with 19 bases spanning the gap. The CDR3 extends over 14 amino acids. The germline V gene has CDR1 LNHDA and CDR2 SQIVND (reference sequence).

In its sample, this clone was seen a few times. CDR3 loop: CASSYSRDSPLHF. CDR3 bases: TGTGCCAGCAGTTACTCGCGGGATTCACCCCTCCACTTT. V and J are TRBV6-8 and TRBJ1-6; no firm D call. V lost 0 bases to trimming and J lost 8 bases, with 5 bases between them. CDR1 is MNHGY, CDR2 SAAAGT, per germline. The CDR3 totals 13 residues.

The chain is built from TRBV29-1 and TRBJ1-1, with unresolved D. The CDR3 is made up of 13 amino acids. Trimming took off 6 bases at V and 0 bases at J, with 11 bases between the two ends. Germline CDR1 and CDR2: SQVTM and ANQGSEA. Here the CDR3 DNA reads TGCAGCGTGGGAGATATCATGAACACTGAAGCTTTCTTT. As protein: CSVGDIMNTEAFF.

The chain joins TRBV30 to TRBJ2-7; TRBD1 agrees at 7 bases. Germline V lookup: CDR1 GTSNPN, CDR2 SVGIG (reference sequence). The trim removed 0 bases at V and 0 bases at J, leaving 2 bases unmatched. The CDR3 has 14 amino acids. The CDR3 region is CAWSVQGPSYEQYF. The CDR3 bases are TGTGCCTGGAGTGTACAGGGGCCCTCCTACGAGCAGTACTTC.

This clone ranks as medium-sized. CDR3 in DNA: TGTGCCAGCAGACGAGATTCCGCTGAAGCTTTCTTT. It yields the protein CASRRDSAEAFF. The chain carries TRBV6-8 and TRBJ1-1; D uncertain. Deletions cut 6 bases from V and 6 bases from J, with 11 bases between. The CDR3 sequence is 12 residues long. Germline CDR1 reads MNHGY; CDR2 reads SAAAGT.

DNA of the CDR3: TGTGCCAGCTCATTGTCGACTCTAGATACGCAGTATTTT. Translated: CASSLSTLDTQYF. This chain joins TRBV18 and TRBJ2-3; D uncertain. CDR3 size: 13 residues. Trimming removed 5 bases at V and 5 bases at J, with 11 bases between. Germline V gives CDR1 KGHSH, CDR2 LQKENI.

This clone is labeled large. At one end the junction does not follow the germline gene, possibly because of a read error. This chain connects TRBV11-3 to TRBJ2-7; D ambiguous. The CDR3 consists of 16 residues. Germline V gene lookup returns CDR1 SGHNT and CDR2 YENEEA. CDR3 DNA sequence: TGTGCTAGCAGCTTAAATGGAAAGTTCACCTCCTACGAGCAGTACTTC. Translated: CASSLNGKFTSYEQYF.

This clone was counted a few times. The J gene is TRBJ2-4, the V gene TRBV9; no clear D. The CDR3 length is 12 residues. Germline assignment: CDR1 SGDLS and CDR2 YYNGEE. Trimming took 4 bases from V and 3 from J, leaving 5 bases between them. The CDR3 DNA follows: TGTGCCAGCAGCTTAGACAAAAACATTCAGTACTTC. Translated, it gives CASSLDKNIQYF.

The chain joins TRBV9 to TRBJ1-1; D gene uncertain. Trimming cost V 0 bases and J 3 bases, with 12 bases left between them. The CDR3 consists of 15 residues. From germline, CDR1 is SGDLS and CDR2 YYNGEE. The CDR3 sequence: CASSVVLEDYTEAFF. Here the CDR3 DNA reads TGTGCCAGCAGCGTAGTTCTGGAAGATTACACTGAAGCTTTCTTT.

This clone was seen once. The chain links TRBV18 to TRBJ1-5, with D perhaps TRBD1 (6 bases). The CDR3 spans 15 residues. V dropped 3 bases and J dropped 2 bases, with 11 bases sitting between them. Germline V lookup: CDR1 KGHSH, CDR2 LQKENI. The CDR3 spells CASSPEAGGNQPQHF. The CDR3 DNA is TGTGCCAGCTCACCTGAAGCAGGGGGCAATCAGCCCCAGCATTTT.

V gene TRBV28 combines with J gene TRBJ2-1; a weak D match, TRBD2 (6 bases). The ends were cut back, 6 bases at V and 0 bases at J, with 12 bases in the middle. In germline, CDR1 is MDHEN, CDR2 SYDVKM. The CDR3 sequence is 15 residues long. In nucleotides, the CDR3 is TGTGCCAGCAGAGAGCGGGCCAGCTCCTACAATGAGCAGTTCTTC. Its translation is CASRERASSYNEQFF. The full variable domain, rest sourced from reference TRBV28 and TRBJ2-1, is DVKVTQSSRYLVKRTGEKVFLECVQDMDHENMFWYRQDPGLGLRLIYFSYDVKMKEKGDIPEGYSVSREKKERFSLILESASTNQTSMYLCASRERASSYNEQFFGPGTRLTVL.